The present T cell receptor (beta chain) was sequenced within a study of blood T cell repertoires in COVID-19. This CDR3 is built from 11 residues. In germline, CDR1 is SQVTM, CDR2 ANQGSEA. J gave up 7 bases and V 4 bases, and 3 bases lay outside the gene matches. Per the original methods: Amplification from reference gene primers served as the basis for estimated nucleated cell counts. Assay: immunoSEQ multiplex PCR; the TCRdb copy retains only in-frame clones and omits some. The V and J calls and clone size are taken from that table; D and trimming were inferred from the DNA. The sample includes about 130,000 clones, roughly four fifths of them seen just once.

The clonotype was recovered from a woman aged 45-60 years with acute or convalescent COVID-19. The chain combines TRBV29-1 with TRBJ1-2, with 7 nucleotides matching TRBD1. The sample taken for sequencing was peripheral blood. The CDR3 region has the DNA TGCAGCGTTGGACAGGGCTCTGGCTACACCTTC. This encodes CSVGQGSGYTF.